This T cell receptor beta chain was captured in a study of post-analysis software for immune sequencing data. Background on the study: Multiple sclerosis in the patients followed relapsing-remitting, secondary progressive and progressive-relapsing courses.

Points on this clonotype: Its antigen is undetermined.

This CDR3 has 18 residues. V was cut by 0 bases and J by 0 bases, with 15 bases left in between. Germline CDR1 and CDR2: MNHEY and SVGAGI. General observations from the study: Samples from a shared batch, those prepared together, strongly co-clustered by F measure. When patients were compared with controls, five TRBV segments were more frequent, TRBV5-6, TRBV5-1 and TRBV20-1 among them. Normalized Chao1 diversity in multiple sclerosis patients fell significantly below that of controls.

Unique-molecular-identifier-tagged TCR beta cDNA libraries were used. T cells numbering 1 to 10 million yielded approximately 500,000 cDNA molecules. TCRdb re-derived calls from the PCR reads in MiXCR, one entry per CDR3 protein. Seen here are about 430,000 distinct CDR3 sequences, approximately 39% observed once, and the top ten hold about 7.6%. The sequence was collected from a girl aged 2 to 10 with multiple sclerosis. The chain is built from TRBV6-5 and TRBJ2-1; unclear D gene. The sequencing sample was made of blood. CDR3 sequence reads: CASSYSISTQSSYNEQFF. The CDR3 region has the DNA TGTGCCAGCAGTTACTCGATTTCCACTCAGAGCTCCTACAATGAGCAGTTCTTC.